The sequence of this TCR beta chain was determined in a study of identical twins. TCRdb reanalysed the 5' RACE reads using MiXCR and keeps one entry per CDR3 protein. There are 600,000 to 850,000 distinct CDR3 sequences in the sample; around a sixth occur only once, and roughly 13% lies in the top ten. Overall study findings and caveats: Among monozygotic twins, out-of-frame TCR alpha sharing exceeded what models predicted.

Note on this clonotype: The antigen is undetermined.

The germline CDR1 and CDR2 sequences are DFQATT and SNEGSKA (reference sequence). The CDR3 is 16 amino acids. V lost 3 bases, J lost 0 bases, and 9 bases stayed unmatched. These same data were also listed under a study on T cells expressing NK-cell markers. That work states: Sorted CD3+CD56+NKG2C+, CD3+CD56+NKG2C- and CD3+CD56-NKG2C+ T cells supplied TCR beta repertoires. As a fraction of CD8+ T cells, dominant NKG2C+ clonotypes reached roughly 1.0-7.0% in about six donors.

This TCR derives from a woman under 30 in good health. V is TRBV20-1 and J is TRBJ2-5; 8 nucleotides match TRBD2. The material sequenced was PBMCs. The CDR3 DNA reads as TGCAGTGCTAGTGGTCCGGGACTAGTCAACCAAGAGACCCAGTACTTC. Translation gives CSASGPGLVNQETQYF.